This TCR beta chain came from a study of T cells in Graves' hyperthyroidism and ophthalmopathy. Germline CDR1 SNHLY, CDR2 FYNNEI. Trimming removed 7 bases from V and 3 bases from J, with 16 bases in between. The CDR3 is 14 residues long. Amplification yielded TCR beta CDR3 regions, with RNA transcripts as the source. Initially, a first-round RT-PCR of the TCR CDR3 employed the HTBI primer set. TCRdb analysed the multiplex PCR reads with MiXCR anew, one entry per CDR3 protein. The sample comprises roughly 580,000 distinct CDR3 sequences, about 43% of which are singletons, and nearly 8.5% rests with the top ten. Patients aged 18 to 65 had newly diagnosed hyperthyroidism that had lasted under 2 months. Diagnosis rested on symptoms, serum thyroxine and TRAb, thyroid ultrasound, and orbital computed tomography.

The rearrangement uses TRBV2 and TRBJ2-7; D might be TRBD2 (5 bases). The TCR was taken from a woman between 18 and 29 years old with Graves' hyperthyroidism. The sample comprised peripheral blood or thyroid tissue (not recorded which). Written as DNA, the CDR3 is TGTGCCAGCACCACTACCAAAGGGAGCTACGAGCAGTACTTC. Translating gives CASTTTKGSYEQYF. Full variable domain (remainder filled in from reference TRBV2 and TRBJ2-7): EPEVTQTPSHQVTQMGQEVILRCVPISNHLYFYWYRQILGQKVEFLVSFYNNEISEKSEIFDDQFSVERPDGSNFTLKIRSTKLEDSAMYFCASTTTKGSYEQYFGPGTRLTVT.